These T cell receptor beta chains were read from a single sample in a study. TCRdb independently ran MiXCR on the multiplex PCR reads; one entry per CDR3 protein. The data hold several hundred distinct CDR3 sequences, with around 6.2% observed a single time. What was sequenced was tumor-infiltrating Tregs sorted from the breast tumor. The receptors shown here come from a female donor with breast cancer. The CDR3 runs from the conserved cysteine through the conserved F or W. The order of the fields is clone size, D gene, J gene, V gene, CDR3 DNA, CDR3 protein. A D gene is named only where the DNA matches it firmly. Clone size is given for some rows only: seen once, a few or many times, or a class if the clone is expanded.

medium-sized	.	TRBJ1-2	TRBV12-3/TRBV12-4	TGTGCCAGCAGTTTAAGGTCAAACTATGGCTACACCTTC	CASSLRSNYGYTF
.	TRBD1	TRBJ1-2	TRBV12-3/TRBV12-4	TGTGCCAGCAGACAGGGGCTCGATGGCTACACCTTC	CASRQGLDGYTF
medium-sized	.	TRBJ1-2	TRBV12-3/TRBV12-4	TGTGCCAGCAGTTTATCGCAGGCCCCAGCTGATGGCTACACCTTC	CASSLSQAPADGYTF
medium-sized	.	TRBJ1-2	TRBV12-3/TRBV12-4	TGTGCCAGCAGCTCATCGGGTTATGGCTACACCTTC	CASSSSGYGYTF
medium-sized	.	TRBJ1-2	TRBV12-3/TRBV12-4	TGTGCCAGCAGTTTAAGGGGAAGGATCTATGGCTACACCTTC	CASSLRGRIYGYTF
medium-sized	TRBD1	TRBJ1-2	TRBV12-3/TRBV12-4	TGTGCCAGCAGTCCCCATGGACAGGGCAACGAGGATGGCTACACCTTC	CASSPHGQGNEDGYTF
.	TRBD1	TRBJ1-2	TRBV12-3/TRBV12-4	TGTGCCAGCAGTTACTCGGACAGGGTGGGCTATGGCTACACCTTC	CASSYSDRVGYGYTF
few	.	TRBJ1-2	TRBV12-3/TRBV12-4	TGTGCCAGCAGTTTATCGAGGGGCTTAAGGACCTTC	CASSLSRGLRTF
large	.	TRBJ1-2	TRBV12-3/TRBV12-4	TGTGCCAGCAGTTTTGGGTCCGGAGCTAACTATGGCTACACCTTC	CASSFGSGANYGYTF
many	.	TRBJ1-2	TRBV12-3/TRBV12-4	TGTGCCAGCAGTCCCCGAGGGAAGAGAGGCTACACCTTC	CASSPRGKRGYTF
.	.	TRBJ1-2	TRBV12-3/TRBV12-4	TGTGCCAGCAGTTTTCACGCTGGCTACACCTTC	CASSFHAGYTF
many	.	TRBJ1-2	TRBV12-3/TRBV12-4	TGTGCCAGCAGCTTTAGGCCTCTGGGAGGGTACTATGGCTACACCTTC	CASSFRPLGGYYGYTF
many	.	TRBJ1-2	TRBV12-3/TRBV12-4	TGTGCCAGCAGTTTAAGGGGCGCAGGGGAACATGGCTACACCTTC	CASSLRGAGEHGYTF
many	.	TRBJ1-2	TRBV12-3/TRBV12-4	TGTGCCAGCAGTTCGCAGGGCCACTATGGCTACACCTTC	CASSSQGHYGYTF
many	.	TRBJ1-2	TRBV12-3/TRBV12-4	TGTGCCAGCAGTTATTTAAGGGCGGGCTATGGCTACACCTTC	CASSYLRAGYGYTF
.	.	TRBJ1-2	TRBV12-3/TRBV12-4	TGTGCCAGCAGTTTATTCCCCTCTAACTATGGCTACACCTTC	CASSLFPSNYGYTF
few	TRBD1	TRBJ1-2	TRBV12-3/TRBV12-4	TGTGCCAGCAGTTCGGGACAGGGAGGGGATGGCTACACCTTC	CASSSGQGGDGYTF
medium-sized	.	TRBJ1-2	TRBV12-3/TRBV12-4	TGTGCCAGCAGTTTAGGAACTAACTATGGCTACACCTTC	CASSLGTNYGYTF
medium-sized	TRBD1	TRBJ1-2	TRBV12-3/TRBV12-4	TGTGCCAGCAGTCCAGGACAGGGTGGTTCGAGGGGCTACACCTTC	CASSPGQGGSRGYTF
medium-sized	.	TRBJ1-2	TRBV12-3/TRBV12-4	TGTGCCAGCAGTTTTCGTCGGTCAGGCTACACCTTC	CASSFRRSGYTF
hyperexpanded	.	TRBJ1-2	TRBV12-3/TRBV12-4	TGTGCCAGCAGCATCGGTCCCAACTATGGCTACACCTTC	CASSIGPNYGYTF
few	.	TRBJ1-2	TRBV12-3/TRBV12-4	TGTGCCAGCAGTCTGGTGTCTGGCTACACCTTC	CASSLVSGYTF
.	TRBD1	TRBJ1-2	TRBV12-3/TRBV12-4	TGTGCCAGCAGTACAAGAACAGGGGAAGATGGCTACACCTTC	CASSTRTGEDGYTF
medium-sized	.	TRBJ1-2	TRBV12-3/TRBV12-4	TGTGCCAGCAGTTCCCGTTGGGGCTACACCTTC	CASSSRWGYTF
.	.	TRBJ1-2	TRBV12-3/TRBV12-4	TGTGCCAGCAAATCACAGGGCTACACCTTC	CASKSQGYTF
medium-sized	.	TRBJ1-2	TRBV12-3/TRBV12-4	TGTGCCAGCAGTGAACCAACTAACTATGGCTACACCTTC	CASSEPTNYGYTF
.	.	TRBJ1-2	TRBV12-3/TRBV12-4	TGTGCCAGCAGTTTAAACAGACAGGATCGTGGCTACACCTTC	CASSLNRQDRGYTF
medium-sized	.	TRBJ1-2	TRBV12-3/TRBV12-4	TGTGCCAGCAGTACTACAGCGAACTATGGCTACACCTTC	CASSTTANYGYTF
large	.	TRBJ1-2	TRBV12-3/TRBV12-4	TGTGCCAGCAGCATTCGACCGGGTAGTGGCTACACCTTC	CASSIRPGSGYTF
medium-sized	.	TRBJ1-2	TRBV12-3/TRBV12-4	TGTGCCAGCAGCCCAGGGACTTCTAGGGGCTACACCTTC	CASSPGTSRGYTF
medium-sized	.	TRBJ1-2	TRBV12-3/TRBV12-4	TGTGCCAGCAGTGATGACAGCGGGGCCAACTATGGCTACACCTTC	CASSDDSGANYGYTF
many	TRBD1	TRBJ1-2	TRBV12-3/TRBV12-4	TGTGCCAGCAGTTTAGCGCAAAACAGGGGATATGACTATGGCTACACCTTC	CASSLAQNRGYDYGYTF
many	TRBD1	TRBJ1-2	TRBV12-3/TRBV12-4	TGTGCCAGCAGCCGACCTGACAGGGGCTATGGCTACACCTTC	CASSRPDRGYGYTF
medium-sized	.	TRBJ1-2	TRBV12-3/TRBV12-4	TGTGCCAGCAGGAGTCAGCCAAACTATGGCTACACCTTC	CASRSQPNYGYTF
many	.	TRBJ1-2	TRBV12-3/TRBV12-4	TGTGCCAGCAGTACGGGACTTCAAGGTGGCTACACCTTC	CASSTGLQGGYTF
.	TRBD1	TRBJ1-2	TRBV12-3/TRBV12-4	TGTGCCAGCAGTCCCGGACAGGGGAACTATGGCTACACCTTC	CASSPGQGNYGYTF
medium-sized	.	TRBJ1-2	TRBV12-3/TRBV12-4	TGTGCCAGCAGCGCAAGAGCTGGCTACACCTTC	CASSARAGYTF
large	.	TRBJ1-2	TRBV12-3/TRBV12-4	TGTGCCAGCAGTTATGGGGCTAGATATGGCTACACCTTC	CASSYGARYGYTF
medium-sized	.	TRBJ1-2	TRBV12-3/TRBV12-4	TGTGCCAGCAGTTCGAGACCCGAAAGGCGTGGCTACACCTTC	CASSSRPERRGYTF
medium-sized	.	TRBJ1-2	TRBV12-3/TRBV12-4	TGTGCCAGCAGTTTATCCGGGAAGTACGGCTACACCTTC	CASSLSGKYGYTF
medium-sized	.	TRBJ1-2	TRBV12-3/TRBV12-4	TGTGCCAGCAGCCAGCGGACAGTAAATAACTATGGCTACACCTTC	CASSQRTVNNYGYTF
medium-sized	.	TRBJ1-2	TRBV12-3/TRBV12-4	TGTGCCAGCAGTCCAAGCGACAGCAATAACTATGGCTACACCTTC	CASSPSDSNNYGYTF
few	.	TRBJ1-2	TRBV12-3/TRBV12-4	TGTGCCAGCAGTTTATCGGCAGGGAAGAACTATGGCTACACCTTC	CASSLSAGKNYGYTF